These 15 T cell receptor beta chains came from one sample sequenced in a study of blood T cell repertoires in COVID-19. Some clones are missing from TCRdb's copy, which holds only in-frame ones; the method was immunoSEQ multiplex PCR. The repertoire holds about 280,000 clones, with approximately 86% as singletons. The source material was peripheral blood. Receptors originate from a woman under 40 who had recovered from COVID-19.

The rearrangement uses TRBV30 and TRBJ2-3, with 7 bases aligning to TRBD2. This CDR3 comprises 14 residues. The J segment lost 8 bases and the V segment lost 4 bases, leaving 12 bases of the junction unmatched. The germline CDR1 and CDR2 sequences are GTSNPN and SVGIG (reference sequence). The CDR3 bases are TGTGCCTGGAAGATAAGCGGCCCGGGGGGTACGCAGTATTTT. It codes for CAWKISGPGGTQYF.

This chain connects TRBV6-5 to TRBJ2-7, with D unresolved. V gave up 4 bases and J gave up 6 bases, with 19 bases separating them. This CDR3 comprises 15 residues. Looked up from germline, CDR1 is MNHEY and CDR2 is SVGAGI. The CDR3 nucleotides are TGTGCCAGCAGTTCAGCGACCGGGTTTTCAGTCGAGCAGTACTTC. Protein: CASSSATGFSVEQYF.

The chain recombines TRBV27 with TRBJ1-2; TRBD1 aligns across 7 bases. The J segment lost 4 bases and the V segment lost 5 bases, leaving 10 bases of the junction unmatched. The CDR3 consists of 15 residues. Germline assignment: CDR1 MNHEY and CDR2 SMNVEV (reference sequence). The CDR3 sequence: CASSEELGQIYGYTF. In nucleotides, the CDR3 is TGTGCCAGCAGTGAAGAGTTGGGACAGATCTATGGCTACACCTTC.

This clone was counted a few times. The chain carries TRBV6-1 and TRBJ2-2, with 11 nucleotides matching TRBD2. Germline assignment: CDR1 MNHNS and CDR2 SASEGT. V shed 3 bases, J shed 4 bases, and the junction held 4 bases outside the gene matches. CDR3 length equals 16 residues. The CDR3 loop reads CASSDLAGGSTGELFF. CDR3 DNA: TGTGCCAGCAGTGACTTAGCGGGGGGGTCCACCGGGGAGCTGTTTTTT.

This clone has just one count. J is TRBJ1-1 and V is TRBV19; D is possibly TRBD1 (6 bases). This CDR3 comprises 14 residues. Trimming removed 4 bases from V and 0 bases from J, with 9 bases in between. Looked up from germline, CDR1 is LNHDA and CDR2 is SQIVND (reference sequence). The CDR3 protein is CASSRAGVNTEAFF. The CDR3 DNA reads TGTGCCAGTAGTAGGGCAGGGGTGAACACTGAAGCTTTCTTT.

The chain has TRBV3-1 (or the pseudogene TRBV3-2) and TRBJ1-2, with no clear D. CDR1 and CDR2 (germline): LGHDT, YNNKEL (reference sequence). The CDR3 consists of 13 residues. V lost 6 bases, J lost 3 bases, and 11 bases lay in between. The CDR3 DNA reads as TGTGCCAGCAGGCCCGACGGGGACTATGGCTACACCTTC. Encoded protein: CASRPDGDYGYTF.

This sequence joins TRBV7-9 and TRBJ2-5; D not resolved. The ends were cut back, 5 bases at V and 4 bases at J, with 5 bases in the middle. Germline V gives CDR1 SEHNR, CDR2 FQNEAQ (reference sequence). The CDR3 is 11 residues long. The CDR3 nucleotides are TGTGCCAGCAGCCCACTAGAGACCCAGTACTTC. Protein: CASSPLETQYF.

The chain employs TRBV5-1 and TRBJ1-2; 8 bases align to TRBD1. Trimming at V came to 3 bases and at J to 5 bases, leaving 6 bases not matched to a gene. This CDR3 has 14 amino acids. Germline CDR1 and CDR2: SGHRS and YFSETQ. This CDR3 reads CASSSADRVYGYTF. CDR3 bases: TGCGCCAGCAGCTCAGCGGACAGGGTGTATGGCTACACCTTC.

The J gene is TRBJ2-6, the V gene TRBV29-1; D call uncertain. The ends were cut back, 0 bases at V and 5 bases at J, with 11 bases in the middle. CDR1 is SQVTM, CDR2 ANQGSEA, per germline. The CDR3 totals 15 residues. The DNA of the CDR3 is TGCAGCGTTGAAGAGCGAGGTATTAGGGCCAACGTCCTGACTTTC. It is translated as CSVEERGIRANVLTF.

The chain uses TRBV5-1 and TRBJ1-1; perhaps TRBD1 as D (6 bases). The CDR3 consists of 14 residues. The germline V and J ends were trimmed by 7 bases and 3 bases, with 16 bases remaining between them. CDR1 is SGHRS, CDR2 YFSETQ, per germline. The CDR3 is CASGSGVLYTEAFF. The CDR3, as DNA: TGCGCCAGCGGGTCAGGGGTCCTATACACTGAAGCTTTCTTT.

Only one count was recorded for this clone. This chain connects TRBV11-2 to TRBJ1-3; D might be TRBD1 (6 bases). The CDR3 runs 15 residues. Germline V gene data show CDR1 as SGHAT and CDR2 as FQNNGV. Trimming removed 3 bases at V and 4 bases at J, with 13 bases between. CDR3 DNA sequence: TGTGCCAGCAGCTTCGGACAGAGGGGCGGAAACACCATATATTTT. Residues: CASSFGQRGGNTIYF.

This clone appeared a few times. Here the CDR3 reads CASSEKSMNTEAFF. DNA for the CDR3: TGTGCCAGCAGTGAAAAGAGCATGAACACTGAAGCTTTCTTT. The gene calls are TRBV6-1 and TRBJ1-1; D remains ambiguous. The germline V and J ends were trimmed by 2 bases and 0 bases, with 7 bases remaining between them. From germline, CDR1 is MNHNS and CDR2 SASEGT. The CDR3 is 14 amino acids.

The chain joins TRBV5-1 to TRBJ1-2; unclear D gene. The CDR3 extends over 14 amino acids. From germline, CDR1 is SGHRS and CDR2 YFSETQ. V was trimmed by 0 bases and J by 0 bases, leaving 6 bases between them. The CDR3 sequence: CASSLEAANYGYTF. CDR3 DNA: TGCGCCAGCAGCTTGGAGGCGGCTAACTATGGCTACACCTTC.

V usage is TRBV2 and J usage is TRBJ1-1; D gene ambiguous. The V end was cut by 0 bases, the J end by 0 bases, with 8 bases between. The CDR3 sequence is 15 residues long. CDR1 and CDR2 from the germline V gene are SNHLY and FYNNEI. The CDR3 sequence is CASSEAPQMNTEAFF. The CDR3 DNA sequence: TGTGCCAGCAGTGAAGCGCCGCAGATGAACACTGAAGCTTTCTTT. The full variable domain, in which reference TRBV2 and TRBJ1-1 provide the parts outside the CDR3, is EPEVTQTPSHQVTQMGQEVILRCVPISNHLYFYWYRQILGQKVEFLVSFYNNEISEKSEIFDDQFSVERPDGSNFTLKIRSTKLEDSAMYFCASSEAPQMNTEAFFGQGTRLTVV.

The chain couples TRBV4-2 to TRBJ2-7; D unclear. This CDR3 contains 13 residues. Between the trimmed V and J ends, which lost 4 bases and 2 bases, there was a span of 9 bases. Germline CDR1 LGHNA, CDR2 YNFKEQ. In DNA, the CDR3 is TGTGCCAGCAGCCTCGGTGGTACCTACGAGCAGTACTTC. Protein: CASSLGGTYEQYF.